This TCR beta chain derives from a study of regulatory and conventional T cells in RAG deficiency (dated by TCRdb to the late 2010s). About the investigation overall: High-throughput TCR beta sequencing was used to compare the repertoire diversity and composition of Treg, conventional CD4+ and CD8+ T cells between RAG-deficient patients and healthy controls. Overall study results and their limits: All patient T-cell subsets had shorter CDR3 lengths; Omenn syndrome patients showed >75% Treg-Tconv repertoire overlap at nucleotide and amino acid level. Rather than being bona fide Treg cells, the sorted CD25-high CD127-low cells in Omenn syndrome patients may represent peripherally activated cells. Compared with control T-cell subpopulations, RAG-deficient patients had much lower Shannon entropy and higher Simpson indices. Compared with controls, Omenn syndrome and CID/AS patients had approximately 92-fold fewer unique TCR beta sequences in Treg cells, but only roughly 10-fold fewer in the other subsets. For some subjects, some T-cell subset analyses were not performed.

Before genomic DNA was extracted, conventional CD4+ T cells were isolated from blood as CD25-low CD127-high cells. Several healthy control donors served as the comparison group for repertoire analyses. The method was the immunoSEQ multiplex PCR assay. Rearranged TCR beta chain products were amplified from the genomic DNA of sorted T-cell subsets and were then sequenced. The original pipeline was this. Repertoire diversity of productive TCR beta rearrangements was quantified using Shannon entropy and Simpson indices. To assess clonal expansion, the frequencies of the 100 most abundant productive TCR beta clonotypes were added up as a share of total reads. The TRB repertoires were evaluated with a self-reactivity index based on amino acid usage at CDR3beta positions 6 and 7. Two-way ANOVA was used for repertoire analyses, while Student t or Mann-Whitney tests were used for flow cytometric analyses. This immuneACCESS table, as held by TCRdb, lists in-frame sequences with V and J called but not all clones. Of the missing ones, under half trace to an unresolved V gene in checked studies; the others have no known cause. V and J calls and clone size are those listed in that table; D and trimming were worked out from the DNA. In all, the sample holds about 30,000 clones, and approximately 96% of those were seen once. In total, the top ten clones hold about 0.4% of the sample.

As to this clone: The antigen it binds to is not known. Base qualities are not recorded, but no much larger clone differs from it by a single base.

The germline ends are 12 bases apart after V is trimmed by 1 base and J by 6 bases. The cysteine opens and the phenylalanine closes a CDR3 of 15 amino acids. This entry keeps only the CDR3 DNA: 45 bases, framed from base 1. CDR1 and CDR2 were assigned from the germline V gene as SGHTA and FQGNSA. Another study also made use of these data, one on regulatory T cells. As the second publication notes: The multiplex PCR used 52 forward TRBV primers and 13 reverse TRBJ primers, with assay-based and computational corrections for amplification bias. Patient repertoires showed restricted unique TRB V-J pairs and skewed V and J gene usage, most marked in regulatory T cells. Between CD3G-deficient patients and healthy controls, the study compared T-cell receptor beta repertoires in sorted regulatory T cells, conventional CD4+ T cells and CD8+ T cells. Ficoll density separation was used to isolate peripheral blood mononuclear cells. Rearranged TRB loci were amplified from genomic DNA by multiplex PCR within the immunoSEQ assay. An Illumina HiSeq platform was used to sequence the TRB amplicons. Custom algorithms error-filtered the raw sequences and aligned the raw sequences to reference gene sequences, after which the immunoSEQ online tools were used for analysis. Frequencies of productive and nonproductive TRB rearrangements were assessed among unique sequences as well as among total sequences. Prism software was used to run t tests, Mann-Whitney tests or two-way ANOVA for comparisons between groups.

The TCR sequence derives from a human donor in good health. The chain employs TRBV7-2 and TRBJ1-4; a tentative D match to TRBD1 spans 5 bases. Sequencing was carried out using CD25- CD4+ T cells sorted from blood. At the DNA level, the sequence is TGTGCCAGCAGCTTAGTTAGGCAGGGCTATGAAAAACTGTTTTTT. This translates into CASSLVRQGYEKLFF.